Presented here are 7 T cell receptor beta chains from one specimen sequenced in a study of cytomegalovirus exposure and HLA in healthy donors. The PCR contained 60 Vbeta and 13 Jbeta primers. The repertoire was sequenced with immunoSEQ multiplex PCR; TCRdb's copy has only in-frame clones and lacks some. The sample yields some 150,000 clones, roughly 80% seen once. The material sequenced was PBMCs. These receptors all come from a man aged 25-45 years in good health and CMV-seropositive.

The rearrangement uses TRBV5-6 and TRBJ1-6, with 9 bases fitting TRBD1. The germline gives CDR1 SGHDT, CDR2 YYEEEE. The trim removed 0 bases at V and 7 bases at J, leaving 2 bases unmatched. This CDR3 has 15 residues. CDR3 sequence (DNA): TGTGCCAGCAGCTTGGGACAGGGGGTAAATTCACCCCTCCACTTT. It translates to CASSLGQGVNSPLHF. Full variable domain (missing parts from reference TRBV5-6 and TRBJ1-6): DAGVTQSPTHLIKTRGQQVTLRCSPKSGHDTVSWYQQALGQGPQFIFQYYEEEERQRGNFPDRFSGHQFPNYSSELNVNALLLGDSALYLCASSLGQGVNSPLHFGNGTRLTVT.

The chain uses TRBV27 and TRBJ2-1; 8 nucleotides align to TRBD2. Germline V gene lookup returns CDR1 MNHEY and CDR2 SMNVEV (reference sequence). V lost 2 bases to trimming and J lost 6 bases; unmatched junction nucleotides: 9. The CDR3 has 16 residues. CDR3 protein: CASSLISGLEGNEQFF. The CDR3 DNA sequence: TGTGCCAGCAGTTTAATATCGGGACTAGAAGGCAATGAGCAGTTCTTC.

The CDR3 loop reads CASRYGTTSSYEQYF. The DNA of the CDR3 is TGTGCCAGCAGATATGGGACAACGAGCTCCTACGAGCAGTACTTC. V gene TRBV28 combines with J gene TRBJ2-7; a possible D gene is TRBD1 (6 bases). The V gene lost 6 bases and the J gene lost 0 bases, with 15 bases spanning the gap. This CDR3 is built from 15 residues. Germline lookup yields CDR1 MDHEN and CDR2 SYDVKM. The full variable domain, its missing parts supplied by reference TRBV28 and TRBJ2-7, is DVKVTQSSRYLVKRTGEKVFLECVQDMDHENMFWYRQDPGLGLRLIYFSYDVKMKEKGDIPEGYSVSREKKERFSLILESASTNQTSMYLCASRYGTTSSYEQYFGPGTRLTVT.

The chain carries TRBV4-1 and TRBJ2-1, with 7 bases lining up with TRBD2. The CDR3 spans 13 residues. In germline, CDR1 is MGHRA, CDR2 YSYEKL. The V and J ends lost 0 bases and 12 bases, in that order; junction bases with no gene match: 5. CDR3 coding DNA: TGCGCCAGCAGCCAAGAAAGACTAGCTTGGCAGTTCTTC. Its protein product is CASSQERLAWQFF.

In its sample, this clone was seen a few times. The chain carries TRBV2 and TRBJ1-2; 8 bases agree with TRBD1. Trimming took 5 bases from V and 4 from J; bases not matched to a gene: 3. The germline V gene encodes CDR1 SNHLY and CDR2 FYNNEI. The CDR3 consists of 13 residues. The CDR3 DNA follows: TGTGCCAGCAGTATACAGGGGGGCTATGGCTACACCTTC. Its translation: CASSIQGGYGYTF.

The chain employs TRBV6-5 and TRBJ1-6; 8 bases are a match to TRBD1. Germline loops: CDR1 MNHEY, CDR2 SVGAGI. Trimming removed 6 bases from V and 10 bases from J; junction bases left unmatched: 11. The CDR3 sequence is 15 residues long. The CDR3 region is CASSYIGQGRSPLHF. CDR3 sequence (DNA): TGTGCCAGCAGCTACATAGGACAGGGTCGATCACCCCTCCACTTT.

The rearrangement uses TRBV2 and TRBJ2-2, with 8 bases matching TRBD1. Germline CDR1 and CDR2: SNHLY and FYNNEI. CDR3 length: 14 amino acids. V was pared by 6 bases and J by 8 bases, with 8 bases of the junction left unmatched. The CDR3 DNA follows: TGTGCCAGCAGCTCTGACAGGGGATATGGGGAGCTGTTTTTT. It yields the protein CASSSDRGYGELFF. The entire variable domain, with the rest obtained from reference TRBV2 and TRBJ2-2, is as follows: EPEVTQTPSHQVTQMGQEVILRCVPISNHLYFYWYRQILGQKVEFLVSFYNNEISEKSEIFDDQFSVERPDGSNFTLKIRSTKLEDSAMYFCASSSDRGYGELFFGEGSRLTVL.